This TCR beta chain was profiled in a study of T cells in Graves' hyperthyroidism and ophthalmopathy. This clonotype was seen more than once but under ten times. Germline CDR1 and CDR2: KGHSH and LQKENI. The junction had 5 bases not matched to a gene; V was cut back by 4 bases and J by 3 bases. The CDR3 is 14 residues long. The CDR3 regions of TCR beta were amplified from RNA transcripts. Using the HTBI primer set, a first-round RT-PCR was run on the TCR CDR3. TCRdb reprocessed the multiplex PCR reads via MiXCR and lists one record per CDR3 protein. There are approximately 610,000 distinct CDR3 sequences in the sample; roughly 14% occur only once, and 4.3% lies in the top ten.

Material: blood. This chain connects TRBV18 to TRBJ1-2; 7 bases line up with TRBD1. This receptor was obtained from a middle-aged woman with Graves' ophthalmopathy. The CDR3 DNA sequence: TGTGCCAGCTCACTGGGACAGAACTACTATGGCTACACCTTC. Translation gives CASSLGQNYYGYTF.